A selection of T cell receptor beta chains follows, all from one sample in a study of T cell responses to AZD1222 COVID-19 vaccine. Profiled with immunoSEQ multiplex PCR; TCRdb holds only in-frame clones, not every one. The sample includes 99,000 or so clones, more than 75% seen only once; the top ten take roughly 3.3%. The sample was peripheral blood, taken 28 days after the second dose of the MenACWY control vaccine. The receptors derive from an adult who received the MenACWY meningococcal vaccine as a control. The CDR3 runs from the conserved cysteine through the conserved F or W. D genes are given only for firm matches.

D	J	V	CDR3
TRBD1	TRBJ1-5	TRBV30	CAWSRDRGVQPQHF
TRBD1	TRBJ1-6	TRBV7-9	CASSLAYGTGDSPLHF
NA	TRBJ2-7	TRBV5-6	CASSSGTYEQYF
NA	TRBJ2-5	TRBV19	CASSIIGGETQYF
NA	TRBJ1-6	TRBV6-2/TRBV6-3	CASSYSTSSPLHF
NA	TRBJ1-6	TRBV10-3	CAISGAGPEAGSPLHF
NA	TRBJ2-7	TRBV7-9	CASSFIGPLSYEQYF
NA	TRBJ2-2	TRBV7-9	CASSLTPANTGELFF
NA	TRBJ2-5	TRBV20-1	CSARDRETQYF
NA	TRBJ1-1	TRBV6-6	CASSAGGAREAFF
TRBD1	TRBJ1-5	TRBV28	CASSFLQGLSNQPQHF
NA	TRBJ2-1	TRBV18	CASSPPAQRGNEQFF
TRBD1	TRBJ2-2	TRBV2	CASSTWTGSGTGELFF
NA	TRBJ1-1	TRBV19	CASDARDVMNTEAFF
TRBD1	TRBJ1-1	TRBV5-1	CASGGGTALNTEAFF
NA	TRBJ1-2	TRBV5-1	CASSPGDTSYGYTF
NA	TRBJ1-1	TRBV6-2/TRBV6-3	CASSPTGKSEAFF
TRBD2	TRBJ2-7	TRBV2	CASRGLAGGRKQYF
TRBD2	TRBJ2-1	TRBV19	CASRSGGAPQFF
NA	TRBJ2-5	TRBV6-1	CASSLRHLSQETQYF
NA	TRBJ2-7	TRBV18	CASSPPADSYEQYF
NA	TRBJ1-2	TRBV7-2	CASSPRVGIYGYTF
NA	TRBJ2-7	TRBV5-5	CASSPGPGNTYEQYF
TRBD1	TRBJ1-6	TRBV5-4	CASSPGQGARNSPLHF
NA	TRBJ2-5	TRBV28	CASSSGLYQETQYF
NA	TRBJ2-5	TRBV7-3	CASSPGQRGQETQYF
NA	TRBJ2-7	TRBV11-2	CASSLEGSYEQYF
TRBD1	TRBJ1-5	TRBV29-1	CSARTGGRYGNQPQHF
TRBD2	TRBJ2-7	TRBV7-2	CASRPMGGGYEQYF
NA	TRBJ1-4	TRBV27	CASSLHRGYEKLFF
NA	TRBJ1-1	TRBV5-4	CASSPAHNTEAFF
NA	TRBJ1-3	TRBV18	CASSGDLGNTIYF
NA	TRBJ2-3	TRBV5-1	CASSGTVTDTQYF
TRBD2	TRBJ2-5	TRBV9	CASSRGEEAGGPETQYF
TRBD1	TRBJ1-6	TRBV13	CASSADRAHNSPLHF
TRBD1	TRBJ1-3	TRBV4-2	CASSEIQGARSTIYF
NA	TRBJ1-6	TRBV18	CASSSIQGPNSPLHF
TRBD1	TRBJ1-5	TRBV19	CASTPTGLGPQHF
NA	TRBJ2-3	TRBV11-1	CASSKNRADTQYF
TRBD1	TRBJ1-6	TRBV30	CAWSVRGQGARNSPLHF
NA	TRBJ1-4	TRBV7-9	CASSLGPGEKLFF
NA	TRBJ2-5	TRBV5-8	CASSLAEHRGTQYF
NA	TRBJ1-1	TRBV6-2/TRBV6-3	CASSRTVNTEAFF
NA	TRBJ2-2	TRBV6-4	CASSEFHRPPTGELFF
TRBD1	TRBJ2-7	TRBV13	CASSPRGRGSSEQYF
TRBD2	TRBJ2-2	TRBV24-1	CATSDGGGNTGELFF
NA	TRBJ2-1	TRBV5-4	CASSPGTRTTNEQFF
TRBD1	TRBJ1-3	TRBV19	CASSVGQYGNTIYF
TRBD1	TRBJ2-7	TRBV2	CASDLRDRGYEQYF
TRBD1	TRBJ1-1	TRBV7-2	CASSRGQGNAEAFF
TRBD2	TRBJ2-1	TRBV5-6	CASSWGSGGAGPYNEQFF